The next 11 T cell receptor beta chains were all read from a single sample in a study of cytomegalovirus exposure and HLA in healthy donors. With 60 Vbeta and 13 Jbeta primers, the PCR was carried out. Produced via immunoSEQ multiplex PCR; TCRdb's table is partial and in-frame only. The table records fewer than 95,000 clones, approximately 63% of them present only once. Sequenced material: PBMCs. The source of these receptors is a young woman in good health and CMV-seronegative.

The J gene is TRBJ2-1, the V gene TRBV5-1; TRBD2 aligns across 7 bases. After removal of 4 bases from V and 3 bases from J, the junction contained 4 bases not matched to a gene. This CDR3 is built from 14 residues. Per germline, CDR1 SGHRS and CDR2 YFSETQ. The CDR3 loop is CASSAGLLYNEQFF. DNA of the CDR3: TGCGCCAGCAGCGCGGGACTACTCTACAATGAGCAGTTCTTC.

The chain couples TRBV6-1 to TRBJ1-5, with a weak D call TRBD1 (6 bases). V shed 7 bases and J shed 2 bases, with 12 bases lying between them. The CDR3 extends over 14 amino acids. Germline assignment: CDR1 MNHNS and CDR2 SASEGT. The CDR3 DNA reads TGTGCCAGCACAACAGGGAGGGGCAATCAGCCCCAGCATTTT. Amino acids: CASTTGRGNQPQHF.

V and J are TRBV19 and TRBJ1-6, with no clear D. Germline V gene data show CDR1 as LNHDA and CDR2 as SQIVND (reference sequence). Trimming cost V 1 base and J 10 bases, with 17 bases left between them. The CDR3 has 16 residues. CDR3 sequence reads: CASSIVTSRSRSPLHF. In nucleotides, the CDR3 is TGTGCCAGTAGTATAGTGACTTCCCGGAGTAGGTCACCCCTCCACTTT.

CDR3 residues: CASSATSQGRTAFF. The CDR3 DNA follows: TGTGCCAGCTCAGCCACATCGCAGGGAAGAACAGCTTTCTTT. V and J are TRBV18 and TRBJ1-1; weak D call: TRBD1 (5 bases). The CDR3 covers 14 residues. Germline assignment: CDR1 KGHSH and CDR2 LQKENI. V lost 5 bases and J lost 10, with 20 bases in between. The full variable domain, in which reference TRBV18 and TRBJ1-1 provide the parts outside the CDR3, is NAGVMQNPRHLVRRRGQEARLRCSPMKGHSHVYWYRQLPEEGLKFMVYLQKENIIDESGMPKERFSAEFPKEGPSILRIQQVVRGDSAAYFCASSATSQGRTAFFGQGTRLTVV.

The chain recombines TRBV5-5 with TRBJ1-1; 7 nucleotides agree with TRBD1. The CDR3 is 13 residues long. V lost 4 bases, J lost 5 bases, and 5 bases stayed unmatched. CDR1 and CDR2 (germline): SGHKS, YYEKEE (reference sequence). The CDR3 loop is CASSPTDRTEAFF. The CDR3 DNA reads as TGTGCCAGCAGCCCAACGGACAGGACTGAAGCTTTCTTT.

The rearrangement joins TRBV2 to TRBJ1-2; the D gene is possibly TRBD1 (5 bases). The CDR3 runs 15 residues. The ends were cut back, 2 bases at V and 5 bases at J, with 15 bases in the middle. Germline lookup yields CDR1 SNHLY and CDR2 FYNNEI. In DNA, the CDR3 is TGTGCCAGCAGTGAATCCGGGGGAAAGGAGTATGGCTACACCTTC. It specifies CASSESGGKEYGYTF.

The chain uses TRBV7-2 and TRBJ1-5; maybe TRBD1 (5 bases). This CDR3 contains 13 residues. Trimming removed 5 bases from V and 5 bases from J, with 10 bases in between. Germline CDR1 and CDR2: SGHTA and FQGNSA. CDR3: CASSPDSHQPQHF. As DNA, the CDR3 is TGTGCCAGCAGCCCCGACAGTCATCAGCCCCAGCATTTT.

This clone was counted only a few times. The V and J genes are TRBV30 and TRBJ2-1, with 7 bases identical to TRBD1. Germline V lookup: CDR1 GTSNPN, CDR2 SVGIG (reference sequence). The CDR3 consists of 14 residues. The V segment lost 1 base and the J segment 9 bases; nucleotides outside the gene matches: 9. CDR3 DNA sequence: TGTGCCTGGAGTGGAAGGGGGCGCCAGGGTGAGCAGTTCTTC. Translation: CAWSGRGRQGEQFF. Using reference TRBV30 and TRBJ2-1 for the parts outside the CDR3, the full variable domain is SQTIHQWPATLVQPVGSPLSLECTVEGTSNPNLYWYRQAAGRGLQLLFYSVGIGQISSEVPQNLSASRPQDRQFILSSKKLLLSDSGFYLCAWSGRGRQGEQFFGPGTRLTVL.

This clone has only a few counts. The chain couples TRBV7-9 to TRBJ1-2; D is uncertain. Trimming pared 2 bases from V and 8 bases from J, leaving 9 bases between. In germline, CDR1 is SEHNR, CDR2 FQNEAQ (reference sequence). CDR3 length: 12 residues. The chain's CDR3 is CASSLSGQGYTF. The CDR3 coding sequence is TGTGCCAGCAGCTTAAGTGGGCAGGGCTACACCTTC.

CDR3 DNA sequence: TGTGCCAGTAGTGGACTAGCGGGCCCCTACAATGAGCAGTTCTTC. Protein: CASSGLAGPYNEQFF. The rearrangement uses TRBV19 and TRBJ2-1; 11 nucleotides line up with TRBD2. V gave up 5 bases and J gave up 2 bases; unmatched junction bases: 2. Germline CDR1 is LNHDA and CDR2 is SQIVND (reference sequence). The CDR3 sequence is 15 residues long.

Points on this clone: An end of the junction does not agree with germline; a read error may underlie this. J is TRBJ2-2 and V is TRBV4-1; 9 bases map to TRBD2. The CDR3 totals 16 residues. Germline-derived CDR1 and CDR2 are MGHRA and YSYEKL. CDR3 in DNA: TGCGCCAGCAGCCGCCCCAGAGCTGTACAGCGGGAGGAGCTGGTTTTT. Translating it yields CASSRPRAVQREELVF.